A selection of T cell receptor beta chains follows, all from one sample in a study of cytomegalovirus exposure and HLA in healthy donors. Method: immunoSEQ multiplex PCR; TCRdb's copy keeps in-frame clones and lacks some. The data contain around 74,000 clones, around four fifths of them seen just once; the ten biggest clones take up about 3%. The sample comprised PBMCs. The receptors were sampled from a man aged 30-40 years in good health and CMV-seronegative. CDR3s leave out the opening cysteine and the closing phenylalanine or tryptophan. Fields, in order: V gene, CDR3 length, CDR3 protein.

v_call: TRBV6-5
cdr3_length: 12
cdr3_aa: ASRQDREVYEQY

v_call: TRBV6-6
cdr3_length: 14
cdr3_aa: ASSYQSGEGDNEQF

v_call: TRBV5-4
cdr3_length: 12
cdr3_aa: ASSLNSPVALAF

v_call: TRBV27
cdr3_length: 13
cdr3_aa: ASSPGTLVLSEQY

v_call: TRBV28
cdr3_length: 9
cdr3_aa: ASRTGYGYT

v_call: TRBV6-5
cdr3_length: 13
cdr3_aa: ASSYVSTGGHEQY

v_call: TRBV27
cdr3_length: 12
cdr3_aa: ASSYGDSNQPQH

v_call: TRBV7-2
cdr3_length: 12
cdr3_aa: ASSFQRGDNEQF

v_call: TRBV20-1
cdr3_length: 9
cdr3_aa: SARGAYGYT

v_call: TRBV9
cdr3_length: 13
cdr3_aa: ASSVSQGAGGELF

v_call: TRBV9
cdr3_length: 12
cdr3_aa: ASSARDSGNTIY

v_call: TRBV10-3
cdr3_length: 13
cdr3_aa: AISSDRLAGGLRF

v_call: TRBV7-9
cdr3_length: 12
cdr3_aa: ASSLVAGIGGYT

v_call: TRBV7-8
cdr3_length: 12
cdr3_aa: ASSLVGEDYGYT

v_call: TRBV29-1
cdr3_length: 11
cdr3_aa: SVGRESGYGYT

v_call: TRBV7-8
cdr3_length: 13
cdr3_aa: ASSSQVGLNSPLH

v_call: TRBV13
cdr3_length: 12
cdr3_aa: ASSPRDTHTEAF

v_call: TRBV28
cdr3_length: 13
cdr3_aa: ASRTGTLAKNIQY

v_call: TRBV10-3
cdr3_length: 9
cdr3_aa: AIRGTGELF

v_call: TRBV4-2
cdr3_length: 11
cdr3_aa: ASSQVRAQPQH

v_call: TRBV4-3
cdr3_length: 14
cdr3_aa: ASSQDTGVLNQPQH

v_call: TRBV7-8
cdr3_length: 14
cdr3_aa: ASTPPGHQQMEKLF

v_call: TRBV5-5
cdr3_length: 15
cdr3_aa: ASSPSGRGRDTGELF

v_call: TRBV11-3
cdr3_length: 12
cdr3_aa: ASSFSTQGGGYT

v_call: TRBV11-3
cdr3_length: 10
cdr3_aa: ASSLSDGEQF

v_call: TRBV27
cdr3_length: 14
cdr3_aa: ASSLYSSGAQETQY

v_call: TRBV14
cdr3_length: 13
cdr3_aa: ASSQVPGGDYEQY

v_call: TRBV7-2
cdr3_length: 12
cdr3_aa: ASSLDSLNQPQH

v_call: TRBV13
cdr3_length: 14
cdr3_aa: ASSTERASGQETQY

v_call: TRBV11-3
cdr3_length: 11
cdr3_aa: ASSQGLRDEQY

v_call: TRBV30
cdr3_length: 11
cdr3_aa: AWSVTENQPQH

v_call: TRBV2
cdr3_length: 13
cdr3_aa: ASSQTGTGYEKLF

v_call: TRBV7-2
cdr3_length: 12
cdr3_aa: ASSPPDTYQPQH

v_call: TRBV19
cdr3_length: 11
cdr3_aa: ASTSGGHGELF

v_call: TRBV19
cdr3_length: 12
cdr3_aa: ASSSAGRAYEQY

v_call: TRBV18
cdr3_length: 11
cdr3_aa: ASSLQPNQPQH

v_call: TRBV9
cdr3_length: 12
cdr3_aa: ASNRGGANYGYT

v_call: TRBV6-1
cdr3_length: 8
cdr3_aa: ASGGSEQY

v_call: TRBV5-1
cdr3_length: 11
cdr3_aa: ASSLSSTGELF

v_call: TRBV11-2
cdr3_length: 12
cdr3_aa: ASSSLTGGNTIY

v_call: TRBV7-9
cdr3_length: 12
cdr3_aa: ASSYQGDNYGYT

v_call: TRBV28
cdr3_length: 12
cdr3_aa: ASSLFSRGNEQF